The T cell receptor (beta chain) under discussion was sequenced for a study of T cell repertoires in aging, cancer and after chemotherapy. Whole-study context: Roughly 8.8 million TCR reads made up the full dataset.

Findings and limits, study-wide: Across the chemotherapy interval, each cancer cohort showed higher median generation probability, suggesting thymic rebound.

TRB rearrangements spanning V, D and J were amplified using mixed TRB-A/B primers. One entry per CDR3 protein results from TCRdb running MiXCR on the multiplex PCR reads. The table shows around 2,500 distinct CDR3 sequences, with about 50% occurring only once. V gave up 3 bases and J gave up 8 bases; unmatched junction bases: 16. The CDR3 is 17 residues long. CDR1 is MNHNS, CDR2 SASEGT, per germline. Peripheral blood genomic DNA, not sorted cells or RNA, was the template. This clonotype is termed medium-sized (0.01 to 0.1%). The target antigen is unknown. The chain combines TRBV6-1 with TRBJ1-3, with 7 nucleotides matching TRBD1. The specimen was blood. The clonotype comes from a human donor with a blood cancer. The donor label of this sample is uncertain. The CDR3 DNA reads TGTGCCAGCAGTGACGGTAAAGCCGACAGGGTATCAGACACCATATATTTT. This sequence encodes CASSDGKADRVSDTIYF.